The 6 T cell receptor beta chains reported below all come from one sample, sequenced in a study of T cell responses to AZD1222 COVID-19 vaccine. Clones were sequenced by immunoSEQ multiplex PCR, and TCRdb holds only the in-frame ones, with some missing. The data contain 150,000 to 200,000 clones, roughly 87% of them singletons. The sequenced sample was peripheral blood, obtained 28 days after the second AZD1222 dose. The receptors originated from an adult who received the AZD1222 COVID-19 vaccine.

V usage is TRBV7-8 and J usage is TRBJ2-7, with a possible D match to TRBD2 (6 bases). Between the trimmed V and J ends, which lost 1 base and 3 bases, there was a span of 7 bases. Germline V lookup: CDR1 SGHVS, CDR2 FQNEAQ. This CDR3 contains 13 residues. CDR3 sequence reads: CASSLEEGYEQYF. CDR3 coding DNA: TGTGCCAGCAGCTTAGAGGAGGGCTACGAGCAGTACTTC.

The chain combines TRBV12-5 with TRBJ1-1; D is unclear. The germline V gene encodes CDR1 LGHNT and CDR2 FRNRAP. Trimming pared 0 bases from V and 4 bases from J, leaving 9 bases between. This CDR3 is built from 14 residues. The CDR3 here is CASGLVPGGTEAFF. As DNA, the CDR3 is TGTGCTAGTGGTTTGGTACCGGGAGGCACTGAAGCTTTCTTT.

The chain has TRBV20-1 and TRBJ1-6; D remains unclear. V lost 4 bases to trimming and J lost 16 bases, with 14 bases between them. Per the germline V gene, CDR1 is DFQATT and CDR2 is SNEGSKA (reference sequence). The CDR3 sequence is 11 residues long. CDR3 in DNA: TGCAGTGCTACCTCCGGTGGGCCGCTCCACTTT. It translates to CSATSGGPLHF.

About this clone itself: The sample holds other DNA sequences that translate to the same CDR3. The V gene is TRBV28, the J gene TRBJ1-4; 7 bases fit TRBD1. J gave up 0 bases and V 2 bases, and 0 bases lay outside the gene matches. The CDR3 consists of 15 residues. Germline V CDR1 and CDR2: MDHEN, SYDVKM. The CDR3 reads CASSLTGATNEKLFF. For the CDR3, the DNA is TGTGCCAGCAGTTTAACAGGGGCAACTAATGAAAAACTGTTTTTT.

The chain links TRBV6-5 to TRBJ2-7; 10 nucleotides agree with TRBD1. The V and J ends lost 5 bases and 12 bases, in that order; junction bases with no gene match: 7. The germline V gene encodes CDR1 MNHEY and CDR2 SVGAGI. This CDR3 contains 12 residues. CDR3 protein: CASSPGQGRVYF. The CDR3 nucleotides read TGTGCCAGCAGTCCGGGACAGGGGAGGGTGTACTTC.

This chain joins TRBV18 and TRBJ1-4; 9 nucleotides align to TRBD1. V shed 6 bases, J shed 12 bases, and the junction held 8 bases outside the gene matches. The V gene's germline CDR1 is KGHSH and CDR2 LQKENI. The CDR3 loop spans 13 amino acids. The CDR3 DNA sequence: TGTGCCAGCTCCCTCGTCCGGGACAGGGAACTGTTTTTT. It is translated as CASSLVRDRELFF.